The text below deals with one TCR beta chain. The sample holds many counts of this clonotype. Its antigen remains unidentified. Per-base quality was not reported, and no clone a single base away is much larger than it. This sample is part of a study of T-cell memory formation after mild COVID-19 listed by TCRdb under 2021. Regarding the research as a whole: TCR sequence clusters from the two donors were largely donor specific. In a couple of donors, T-cell clones that expanded and contracted after mild COVID-19 were tracked by sequencing TCRalpha and TCRbeta repertoires over time. Two young, previously healthy adult volunteers made up the cohort, one male and one female.

TCRdb records Illumina NovaSeq 6000 as the sequencer. TCRalpha and TCRbeta cDNA libraries were built by 5'RACE with constant-segment primers, adding sample barcodes and unique molecular identifiers. Trizol reagent was used to extract RNA from every sample. Library amplification was performed in two PCR steps, and a second sample barcode and Illumina TruSeq adapters were introduced in the second step. Sequencing of the libraries was done on an Illumina NovaSeq, producing 2 x 150 bp paired-end reads. As for how the authors treated the data: Demultiplexing of reads and collapsing into UMI-guided consensus sequences were performed with migec v1.2.7. With mixcr v2.1.11, UMI consensuses were aligned to TRA and TRB V and J templates and assembled into clonotypes. Clonotypes were classified as expanded or contracted when called significant by both edgeR and NoisET, with noise models trained on biological replicates. For edgeR calls, the cutoffs were a false discovery rate-adjusted p below 0.01 and a log2 fold-change threshold of 1. As an exploratory analysis of dynamics, PCA with hierarchical clustering was applied to max-normalized trajectories of the 1000 most abundant clonotypes. The CD4 or CD8 phenotype of responding clones was assigned using the separately sequenced CD4+ and CD8+ repertoires. TCRdb's own reprocessing of the public reads used fastp at Q25 and MiXCR and kept productive beta chains. Each entry is one CDR3 protein sequence, shown with its most common DNA and genes. The V and J calls and clone size come from TCRdb's table, not from the authors' own analysis. Here the sample has around 440,000 distinct CDR3 sequences; roughly 20% occur a single time. The ten most abundant clones make up around 12% of the sample.

The study at large found these results: From day 15 to 85, contracting clones showed balanced CD4/CD8 phenotypes, whereas a second wave of clones that expanded from day 15 to 37 leaned towards CD4+. Some responding clones were found in pre-infection memory, which suggests that pre-existing cross-reactive memory T cells took part in the SARS-CoV-2 response. Whether the second-wave clones peaking on day 37 were SARS-CoV-2 specific was not confirmed. Contracting CD4+ clones appeared mostly in the CM and EM memory subsets, whereas CD8+ clones were enriched in EMRA. The study covered only a couple of mild cases, and larger cohorts including severe cases with pre-infection samples were considered necessary.

V sheds 1 base and J sheds 4 bases, leaving 11 bases between their ends. CDR1 MNHEY and CDR2 SVGAGI were looked up in the germline V gene. The CDR3, cysteine through phenylalanine, is 14 amino acids long. Only the CDR3 DNA is retained, 42 bases long and in frame from the first base. Ficoll-Paque density gradient centrifugation was used to isolate PBMCs. Recombination linked TRBV6-5 to TRBJ2-7, with an unclear D gene assignment. The sequence was collected from an adult woman who had mild COVID-19 (a few samples of this study predate the infection). The sample titles of this study are shuffled in the database, so cell type and time point are left out; the donor was told from shared clones. Material for sequencing was PBMCs or a T cell subset sorted from them (not recorded which). The DNA sequence reads TGTGCCAGCAGTTACTTAAGGTCAAAATACGAGCAGTACTTC. Its product reads: CASSYLRSKYEQYF.